Presented here are 10 T cell receptor beta chains from one specimen sequenced in a study of T cells after yellow fever vaccination. TCRdb independently ran MiXCR on the 5' RACE reads; one entry per CDR3 protein. The sample carries a few hundred thousand distinct CDR3 sequences, 15% to 20% recorded once. Material: PBMCs, obtained before the yellow fever booster vaccination. The receptor set was obtained from a man aged 18 to 29 who received the YFV17D yellow fever vaccine.

The chain couples TRBV20-1 to TRBJ1-2, with D unclear. Per the germline V gene, CDR1 is DFQATT and CDR2 is SNEGSKA (reference sequence). Trimming removed 4 bases from V and 3 bases from J, with 12 bases in between. This CDR3 has 13 amino acids. The CDR3 sequence is CSANSPGDYGYTF. The DNA for the CDR3 is TGCAGTGCTAACAGCCCCGGGGACTATGGCTACACCTTC.

The sample holds a few counts of this clonotype. The gene calls are TRBV12-3 or TRBV12-4 and TRBJ2-3, with 11 bases that match TRBD2. After removal of 4 bases from V and 4 bases from J, the junction contained 7 bases not matched to a gene. The length of the CDR3 is 16 residues. CDR3 nucleotides: TGTGCCAGCAGTTCCCCTAGCGGGGGGCTTGCAGATACGCAGTATTTT. It codes for CASSSPSGGLADTQYF.

The chain employs TRBV7-6 and TRBJ1-5; 7 bases map to TRBD1. Per the germline V gene, CDR1 is SGHVS and CDR2 is FNYEAQ. J gave up 6 bases and V 1 base, and 9 bases lay outside the gene matches. The CDR3 has 16 amino acids. CDR3 bases: TGTGCCAGCAGCTTAGGTCCCACAGGGGCGAGTCAGCCCCAGCATTTT. This encodes CASSLGPTGASQPQHF.

This clonotype was observed a few times. This sequence joins TRBV20-1 and TRBJ1-1, with D possibly TRBD1 on 6 matching bases. The CDR3 contains 14 residues. Germline V gene lookup returns CDR1 DFQATT and CDR2 SNEGSKA (reference sequence). Trimming removed 2 bases from V and 4 bases from J, with 14 bases in between. For the CDR3, the DNA is TGCAGTGCTAGACGGGACATGGGGGGCACTGAAGCTTTCTTT. It is translated as CSARRDMGGTEAFF.

This chain connects TRBV7-2 to TRBJ2-3; possible D gene TRBD2, 7 bases. CDR1 SGHTA and CDR2 FQGNSA come from the germline V gene. V lost 1 base, J lost 3 bases, and 17 bases lay in between. This CDR3 is built from 17 residues. As DNA, the CDR3 is TGTGCCAGCAGCTTAGGGGCCTCGGGGGGCCAAACAGATACGCAGTATTTT. Its protein is CASSLGASGGQTDTQYF.

The chain has TRBV4-1 and TRBJ2-7; TRBD1 agrees at 7 bases. Trimming took 4 bases from V and 6 from J; bases not matched to a gene: 3. The CDR3 is 12 residues long. CDR1 MGHRA and CDR2 YSYEKL come from the germline V gene. DNA for the CDR3: TGCGCCAGCAGCCGAACAGGGGTCGAGCAGTACTTC. Its protein is CASSRTGVEQYF.

The sample holds a few counts of this clonotype. The V and J genes are TRBV12-3 or TRBV12-4 and TRBJ2-3; D remains ambiguous. The length of the CDR3 is 13 residues. V was shortened by 6 bases and J by 4 bases, with 11 bases between the two germline ends. The CDR3 coding sequence is TGTGCCAGCAGACTCGTTTGGGCAGATACGCAGTATTTT. Its protein is CASRLVWADTQYF.

CDR3 DNA sequence: TGTGCCAGCAGGGGGACTAGCATCGGGGAGACCCAGTACTTC. It encodes CASRGTSIGETQYF. The chain is built from TRBV6-5 and TRBJ2-5; TRBD2 matches at 9 bases. Germline V gene sequence: CDR1 MNHEY, CDR2 SVGAGI. CDR3 length: 14 residues. J lost 5 bases, V lost 6 bases, and 7 bases had no gene match.

The gene calls are TRBV9 and TRBJ2-3, with TRBD2 matching over 7 bases. The V gene end was trimmed by 5 bases and the J gene end by 6 bases; junction bases not matched to a gene: 21. The CDR3 length is 18 residues. Per germline, CDR1 SGDLS and CDR2 YYNGEE. CDR3 region: CASRTGGFGGGPGDTQYF. CDR3 in DNA: TGTGCCAGCAGGACGGGTGGTTTCGGCGGGGGACCCGGGGATACGCAGTATTTT.

The chain couples TRBV7-9 to TRBJ2-7; D gene unclear. The CDR3 contains 14 residues. The V end was cut by 8 bases, the J end by 3 bases, with 17 bases between. Germline lookup yields CDR1 SEHNR and CDR2 FQNEAQ (reference sequence). CDR3 nucleotide sequence: TGTGCCAGCGCCGGCCCGGTGATATTCTACGAGCAGTACTTC. The encoded protein is CASAGPVIFYEQYF.